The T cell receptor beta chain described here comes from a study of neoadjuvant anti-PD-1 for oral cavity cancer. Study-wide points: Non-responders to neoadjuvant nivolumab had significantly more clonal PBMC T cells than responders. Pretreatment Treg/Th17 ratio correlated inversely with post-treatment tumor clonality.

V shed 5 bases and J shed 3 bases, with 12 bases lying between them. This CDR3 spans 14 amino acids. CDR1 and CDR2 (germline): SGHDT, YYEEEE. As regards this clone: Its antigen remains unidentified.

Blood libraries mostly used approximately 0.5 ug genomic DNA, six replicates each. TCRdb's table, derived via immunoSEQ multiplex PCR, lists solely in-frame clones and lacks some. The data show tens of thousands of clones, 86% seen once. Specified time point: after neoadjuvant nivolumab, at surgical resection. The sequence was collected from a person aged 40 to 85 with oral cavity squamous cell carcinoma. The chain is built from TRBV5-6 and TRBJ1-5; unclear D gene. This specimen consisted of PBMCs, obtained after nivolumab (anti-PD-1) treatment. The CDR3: CASSRRVDNQPQHF. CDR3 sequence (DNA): TGTGCCAGCAGTCGGCGGGTGGACAATCAGCCCCAGCATTTT.